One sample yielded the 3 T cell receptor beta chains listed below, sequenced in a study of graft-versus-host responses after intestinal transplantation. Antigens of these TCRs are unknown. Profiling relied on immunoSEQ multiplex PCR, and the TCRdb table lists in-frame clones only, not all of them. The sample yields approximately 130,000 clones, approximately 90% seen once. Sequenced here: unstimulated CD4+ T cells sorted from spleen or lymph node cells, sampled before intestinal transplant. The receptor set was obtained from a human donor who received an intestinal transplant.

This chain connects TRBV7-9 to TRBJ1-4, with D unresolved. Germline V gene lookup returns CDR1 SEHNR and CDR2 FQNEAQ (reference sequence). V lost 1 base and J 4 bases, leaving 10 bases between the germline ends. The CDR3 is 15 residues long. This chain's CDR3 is CASSLDGSNNEKLFF. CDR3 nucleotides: TGTGCCAGCAGCTTAGACGGGTCGAATAATGAAAAACTGTTTTTT.

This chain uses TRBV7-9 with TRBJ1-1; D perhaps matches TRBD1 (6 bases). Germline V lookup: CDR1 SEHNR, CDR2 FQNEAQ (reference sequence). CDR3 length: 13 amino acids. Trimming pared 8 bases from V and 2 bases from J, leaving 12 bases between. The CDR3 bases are TGTGCCAGCTTAGGGGGGGGCAACACTGAAGCTTTCTTT. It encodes CASLGGGNTEAFF. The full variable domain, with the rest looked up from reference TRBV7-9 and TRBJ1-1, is DTGVSQNPRHKITKRGQNVTFRCDPISEHNRLYWYRQTLGQGPEFLTYFQNEAQLEKSRLLSDRFSAERPKGSFSTLEIQRTEQGDSAMYLCASLGGGNTEAFFGQGTRLTVV.

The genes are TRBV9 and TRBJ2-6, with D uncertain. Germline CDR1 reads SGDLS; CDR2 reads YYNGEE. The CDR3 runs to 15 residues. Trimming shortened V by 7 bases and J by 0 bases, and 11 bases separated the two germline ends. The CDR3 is CASQTTNSGANVLTF. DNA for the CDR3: TGTGCCAGCCAAACTACCAACTCTGGGGCCAACGTCCTGACTTTC. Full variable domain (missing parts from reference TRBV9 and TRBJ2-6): DSGVTQTPKHLITATGQRVTLRCSPRSGDLSVYWYQQSLDQGLQFLIQYYNGEERAKGNILERFSAQQFPDLHSELNLSSLELGDSALYFCASQTTNSGANVLTFGAGSRLTVL.